The 4 T cell receptor beta chains presented below share a single source sample, sequenced in a study of technical replicates of blood from several donors. The repertoire was sequenced with immunoSEQ multiplex PCR; TCRdb's copy has only in-frame clones and lacks some. The sample lists about 53,000 clones; around 84% were seen once. The sample consisted of PBMCs. These receptors all stem from a human donor in good health. Some clones in this sample may be carry-over from other donors' samples.

The rearrangement uses TRBV27 and TRBJ2-3, with a tentative D call TRBD1 (6 bases). Trimming left V 4 bases short and J 7 bases short, with 15 bases between. Germline CDR1 is MNHEY and CDR2 is SMNVEV (reference sequence). This CDR3 has 14 amino acids. CDR3: CASSSPLGHHTQYF. The CDR3 DNA reads TGTGCCAGCAGTTCCCCCCTGGGACATCATACGCAGTATTTT.

The genes are TRBV2 and TRBJ2-4, with 8 bases that match TRBD1. This CDR3 has 14 residues. V dropped 4 bases and J dropped 9; count of bases not matched to a gene: 8. The germline V gene has CDR1 SNHLY and CDR2 FYNNEI. CDR3 sequence (DNA): TGTGCCAGCAGTGGGGACAGGTCTCAGAGCATTCAGTACTTC. This gives the protein CASSGDRSQSIQYF.

This rearrangement joins TRBV5-8 to TRBJ1-2; the match to TRBD1 covers 9 bases. Germline V CDR1 and CDR2: SGHTS, YDEGEE. The CDR3 loop spans 14 amino acids. The V and J ends lost 4 bases and 4 bases, in that order; junction bases with no gene match: 5. CDR3 coding DNA: TGTGCCAGCAGCAACGGACAGGGGCCCTATGGCTACACCTTC. Translated, it gives CASSNGQGPYGYTF.

V usage is TRBV7-2 and J usage is TRBJ2-4; possibly TRBD1 for D (6 bases). The CDR3 has 14 residues. Per germline, CDR1 SGHTA and CDR2 FQGNSA. Trimming removed 5 bases at V and 9 bases at J, with 17 bases between. For the CDR3, the DNA is TGTGCCAGCAGCCGCTTCGACAGGAAGGGCATTCAGTACTTC. Its protein product is CASSRFDRKGIQYF.